This TCR beta chain was recovered during a study of blood T cells in healthy people across ages. Findings and limits, study-wide: From one million sequenced T cells, diversity estimates were lower bounds.

PCR was performed a second time for roughly 6 to 12 cycles using a sample-barcoded 5' primer and a J-beta primer mix. A template-switch adaptor that had 12 random nucleotides put a tag on each cDNA molecule. Via MiXCR, TCRdb re-called the 5' RACE reads, giving one row per CDR3 protein. The sample consists of around 800,000 distinct CDR3 sequences, under 55% of them appearing once. This clonotype appeared a few times. Antigen: not known. The sample consisted of blood. This sequence originates from a man in his 60s in good health.

The CDR3 bases are TGTGCCAGCAGCTTAGGAGGGGCCGGAAAGACCCAGTACTTC. It is translated as CASSLGGAGKTQYF. The chain combines TRBV7-7 with TRBJ2-7, with D perhaps given as TRBD1 or TRBD2 (5 bases each). The J call is doubtful: the DNA matches TRBJ2-5 better. CDR3 size: 14 residues. Germline V gives CDR1 SSHAT, CDR2 FNYEAQ (reference sequence).